This T cell receptor (beta chain) emerged from a study of shared clonotypes between healthy human individuals. Study outcomes and limitations: When naive CD4 clonotypes were compared across several donors, roughly 4.9% were shared. Generally, estimated richness proved larger in naive subsets than it did in memory subsets.

The data were produced by immunoSEQ multiplex PCR, yet TCRdb's version contains in-frame clones alone and is incomplete. The data contain some 1.5 million clones, about 96% of them singletons. Comments on this clone: Its specificity is unknown.

None of the donors, who were healthy HIV-negative adults, had recently had acute infections or vaccinations. Germline assignment: CDR1 KGHSH and CDR2 LQKENI. The V end lost 3 bases, the J end lost 5 bases, and 13 bases lay between the germline ends. The CDR3 is 14 residues long. The sequence derives from a man in his thirties or forties in good health. V usage is TRBV18 and J usage is TRBJ2-5; tentative D call: TRBD2 (6 bases). The sequenced sample was naive CD4+ T cells sorted from blood. Subset of the sample: CD45RA+ positively selected. The CDR3 region is CASSPGGVWETQYF. CDR3 in DNA: TGTGCCAGCTCACCGGGGGGAGTGTGGGAGACCCAGTACTTC.